This T cell receptor beta chain was obtained from a study of regulatory T cells in long-lasting Graves disease (dated by TCRdb to about 2021). Concerning the study at large: Persistent Graves' disease meant more than 5 years of antithyroid drug treatment with TSH receptor autoantibodies that stayed positive. Peripheral blood TCR sequencing and RNA sequencing compared persistent Graves' disease patients with newly diagnosed Graves' disease patients. The study was registered as a clinical trial and conducted in China. A total of some 33 samples were covered by TCR sequencing, comprising roughly 13 persistent and approximately 20 newly diagnosed Graves' disease patients. Persistent Graves' disease patients in the clinical cohort had taken antithyroid drugs for around 11 years on average. General study outcomes and caveats: Persistent patients shared more public clonotypes among themselves (around 2,800) than newly diagnosed patients did (approximately 970). The small sample size was acknowledged by the authors as a limitation that may reduce accuracy. Persistent disease showed preferential use of TRBV28, TRBJ1-2 and TRBJ2-5, whereas newly diagnosed disease favored TRBV20-1 and TRBJ2-1. Lower TCR Shannon entropy and fewer highly expanded clones were observed in persistent Graves' disease patients than in newly diagnosed patients, which suggested clonal expansion. Peripheral blood alone was examined, since thyroid tissue, which constituted the primary lesion, could not be accessed. Sequencing and analysis were limited to the TCR beta chain.

The germline V gene sets CDR1 to SGHTA and CDR2 to FQGTGA. V is pared back by 2 bases and J by 2 bases, with 18 bases lying between the germline termini. The CDR3 numbers 18 residues from cysteine through phenylalanine. Only the CDR3 DNA is retained, 54 bases long and in frame from the first base. The library relied on multiplex PCR. Instrument used: Illumina HiSeq 4000. iRepertoire HTBI primers and Arm-PCR amplification of CDR3 regions were used to construct TCR beta libraries. Gel purification was performed on PCR products prior to sequencing. Processing in the source paper ran as follows. Gene usage analysis of CDR3 amino acid clonotypes used the 60 to 80 TRBV and 14 TRBJ segments found across samples. COPE and FqMerger were used to merge the filtered high-quality paired reads into contigs. BLAST was used to align contigs to the IMGT TRBV, TRBD and TRBJ reference genes, and CDR3 was defined following IMGT. Clonotypes above 0.1% frequency were classified as highly expanded clones. Repertoire diversity was measured by Shannon entropy, and V-J evenness by the Gini coefficient. A clonotype found in more than one individual was treated as public. The public reads were reanalyzed by TCRdb: fastp trimming at Q25, MiXCR alignment, in-frame beta chains only. A single entry per CDR3 protein holds the most common genes and DNA from its merged rows. These V and J calls rely on TCRdb rather than the paper's analysis. The sample records under 450,000 distinct CDR3 sequences, roughly 25% of which are singletons. The ten most abundant clones make up 25% to 30% of the sample.

This clonotype turned up a few times. Which antigen it targets is not known. The input lacks base qualities; no much larger clone sits a single base away. Taken with the paper, the label for time point translates to: persistent/refractory GD, antithyroid drugs over 5 years with positive TRAb. For both TCR sequencing and RNA sequencing, RNA was extracted from PBMCs using TRIzol. Graves' disease was diagnosed according to American Thyroid Association guidelines. Recruitment of patients was carried out at an endocrinology department in Xi'an, China. Each patient gave about 10 milliliters of peripheral blood, collected in an EDTA anticoagulant tube. PBMCs were isolated by Ficoll Paque Plus density gradient separation without further T cell sorting. An Agilent 2100 Bioanalyzer and agarose gel were used to assess RNA quality, and a NanoDrop 2000 was used to measure RNA concentration.

Sequenced material: peripheral blood mononuclear cells (PBMCs), taken when the disease was refractory, from a patient treated with antithyroid drugs. The V and J genes are TRBV7-3 and TRBJ2-2; tentative D gene TRBD1, with 6 bases matching. The TCR originated in a woman in her thirties or forties with Graves disease. Donor details come from another sample of the same person, matched by shared clones. The sequenced DNA: TGTGCCAGCAGCTTATCAGGACAGCAGGATCTTAACACCGGGGAGCTGTTTTTT. Translated, it reads CASSLSGQQDLNTGELFF.